Below, 5 T cell receptor beta chains from the same sample are listed, as sequenced in a study of T-cell reconstitution after alpha-beta-depleted transplantation in children. Unique molecular identifiers were incorporated into the prepared TCRbeta library. A single record per CDR3 protein comes from TCRdb applying MiXCR to the PCR reads. The data contain around 960,000 distinct CDR3 sequences, 25% to 35% of them singletons. This sample comprised PBMCs, mostly from graft donor cells, obtained 360 days after TCRalphabeta/CD19-depleted stem cell transplant. The source of these receptors is a boy younger than two who had a stem cell transplant for SCID, so the T cells may come from the graft donor.

Only a few counts were recorded for this clonotype. The chain has TRBV7-2 and TRBJ2-1; TRBD2 aligns across 11 bases. The J segment lost 6 bases and the V segment lost 3 bases, leaving 10 bases of the junction unmatched. The CDR3 covers 17 residues. Germline V lookup: CDR1 SGHTA, CDR2 FQGNSA. This chain's CDR3 is CASSFTSGGPVGNEQFF. CDR3 in DNA: TGTGCCAGCAGCTTTACTAGCGGGGGCCCAGTAGGCAATGAGCAGTTCTTC.

The chain is built from TRBV28 and TRBJ2-2; D is undetermined. Germline assignment: CDR1 MDHEN and CDR2 SYDVKM. The CDR3 covers 15 residues. V lost 6 bases, J lost 1 base, and 12 bases lay in between. DNA of the CDR3: TGTGCCAGCAGCTGGGCTTTTTTGAACACCGGGGAGCTGTTTTTT. Translating gives CASSWAFLNTGELFF.

V gene TRBV12-3 or TRBV12-4 combines with J gene TRBJ1-2, with 8 bases identical to TRBD1. With 8 bases clipped from V and 12 bases from J, the junction kept 14 bases outside the gene matches. The CDR3 runs 13 residues. The CDR3 loop is CASCTGGKWLHTF. For the CDR3, the DNA is TGTGCCAGCTGTACAGGGGGGAAATGGTTGCACACCTTC.

Only a few counts were recorded for this clonotype. The rearrangement uses TRBV7-3 and TRBJ2-1, with 10 bases identical to TRBD2. Germline assignment: CDR1 SGHTA and CDR2 FQGTGA. V gave up 0 bases and J gave up 5 bases; unmatched junction bases: 7. The CDR3 loop spans 17 amino acids. CDR3 loop: CASSLTGVSGGHNEQFF. The CDR3 coding sequence is TGTGCCAGCAGCTTAACAGGAGTTAGCGGGGGGCACAATGAGCAGTTCTTC.

CDR3 coding DNA: TGTGCCAGCAGTGGACGGGCAACGGGTTCACCCCTCCACTTT. Protein: CASSGRATGSPLHF. The chain couples TRBV12-3 or TRBV12-4 to TRBJ1-6; no firm D call. This CDR3 has 14 amino acids. V gave up 5 bases and J gave up 9 bases, with 14 bases separating them.